Below are 26 T cell receptor beta chains sequenced from a single sample in a study of CD8+ T cells in alopecia areata. Isolated RNA was reverse transcribed into cDNA used as the sequencing template. Sequencing was performed with immunoSEQ multiplex PCR; in TCRdb, only in-frame clones are kept and a portion is missing. The table includes about 110,000 clones, 55% to 75% detected once. Input material: CD8+ T cells sorted from blood. Receptor source: a human donor in good health.

The rearrangement links TRBV7-8 to TRBJ2-2; 9 nucleotides align to TRBD1. The germline V gene has CDR1 SGHVS and CDR2 FQNEAQ. The CDR3 runs to 17 residues. The V segment lost 7 bases and the J segment 5 bases; nucleotides outside the gene matches: 14. CDR3 sequence: CASNSPFGQGRTGELFF. The CDR3 DNA is TGTGCCAGCAACTCCCCGTTTGGACAGGGGCGAACCGGGGAGCTGTTTTTT.

CDR3: CASSTGLARNTQYF. The DNA for the CDR3 is TGCGCCAGCAGTACGGGACTAGCAAGAAATACGCAGTATTTT. This chain uses TRBV10-2 with TRBJ2-3; 9 nucleotides agree with TRBD2. This CDR3 has 14 amino acids. Germline V CDR1 and CDR2: WSHSY, SAAADI. Unmatched junction bases numbered 7, after V lost 5 bases and J lost 7 bases.

The chain links TRBV2 to TRBJ1-4, with TRBD1 as a possible D gene (5 bases). V was shortened by 4 bases and J by 2 bases, with 8 bases between the two germline ends. CDR1 and CDR2 (germline): SNHLY, FYNNEI. The CDR3 extends over 14 amino acids. The CDR3 loop is CASSAGGTNEKLFF. The CDR3 bases are TGTGCCAGCAGTGCCGGGGGTACTAATGAAAAACTGTTTTTT. The full variable domain, rest sourced from reference TRBV2 and TRBJ1-4, is EPEVTQTPSHQVTQMGQEVILRCVPISNHLYFYWYRQILGQKVEFLVSFYNNEISEKSEIFDDQFSVERPDGSNFTLKIRSTKLEDSAMYFCASSAGGTNEKLFFGSGTQLSVL.

The gene calls are TRBV30 and TRBJ2-2, with D tentatively TRBD1 or TRBD2 (5 bases each). V was trimmed by 1 base and J by 6 bases, leaving 6 bases between them. The CDR3 contains 12 residues. From germline, CDR1 is GTSNPN and CDR2 SVGIG (reference sequence). The CDR3 is CAWSGGSGELFF. Written as DNA, the CDR3 is TGTGCCTGGAGTGGGGGGTCCGGGGAGCTGTTTTTT. The complete variable domain, with remaining parts taken from reference TRBV30 and TRBJ2-2, reads SQTIHQWPATLVQPVGSPLSLECTVEGTSNPNLYWYRQAAGRGLQLLFYSVGIGQISSEVPQNLSASRPQDRQFILSSKKLLLSDSGFYLCAWSGGSGELFFGEGSRLTVL.

This clone was detected only a few times. The J gene is TRBJ2-1, the V gene TRBV5-6; D is unresolved. Germline loops: CDR1 SGHDT, CDR2 YYEEEE. This CDR3 has 13 residues. V gave up 1 base and J gave up 4 bases, with 6 bases separating them. CDR3 nucleotides: TGTGCCAGCAGCTTGCAAGGATACAATGAGCAGTTCTTC. Amino acid sequence: CASSLQGYNEQFF.

The J gene is TRBJ1-5, the V gene TRBV5-6; 7 bases are shared with TRBD1. The CDR3 spans 15 residues. The ends lost 3 bases at V and 3 bases at J; junction bases unmatched: 6. The germline gives CDR1 SGHDT, CDR2 YYEEEE. The DNA for the CDR3 is TGTGCCAGCAGCTGGGGGACAGCAACCAATCAGCCCCAGCATTTT. This translates into CASSWGTATNQPQHF.

The V and J genes are TRBV10-2 and TRBJ2-1, with TRBD2 matching over 9 bases. The germline CDR1 and CDR2 sequences are WSHSY and SAAADI. The ends lost 7 bases at V and 6 bases at J; junction bases unmatched: 7. The CDR3 sequence is 14 residues long. This chain's CDR3 is CASTGTSPRNEQFF. CDR3 bases: TGCGCCAGCACGGGGACTAGCCCCCGCAATGAGCAGTTCTTC.

The J gene is TRBJ2-5, the V gene TRBV29-1, with 10 positions matching TRBD1. Germline V lookup: CDR1 SQVTM, CDR2 ANQGSEA. The CDR3 has 14 amino acids. The V and J ends lost 6 bases and 5 bases, in that order; junction bases with no gene match: 9. The CDR3 sequence: CSVAGTGAEETQYF. CDR3 DNA: TGCAGCGTCGCCGGGACAGGGGCCGAGGAGACCCAGTACTTC.

J is TRBJ2-2 and V is TRBV5-6; TRBD2 might be the D (6 bases). V was trimmed by 4 bases and J by 1 base, leaving 20 bases between them. CDR3 size: 18 residues. Germline V lookup: CDR1 SGHDT, CDR2 YYEEEE. The DNA of the CDR3 is TGTGCCAGCAGCCGGAAACTGAATGGGACTTTGAACACCGGGGAGCTGTTTTTT. Protein product: CASSRKLNGTLNTGELFF.

The rearrangement uses TRBV27 and TRBJ2-5; possible D gene TRBD2, 5 bases. The V and J ends lost 4 bases and 2 bases respectively, with 17 bases between them. CDR3 length equals 16 residues. In germline, CDR1 is MNHEY, CDR2 SMNVEV (reference sequence). CDR3 DNA sequence: TGTGCCAGCAGTTCCGGCGCAGGAGGTTGGCAAGAGACCCAGTACTTC. Translation: CASSSGAGGWQETQYF.

This rearrangement joins TRBV5-1 to TRBJ2-1; either TRBD1 or TRBD2 may supply D (5 bases each). Germline-derived CDR1 and CDR2 are SGHRS and YFSETQ. Between the trimmed V and J ends, which lost 1 base and 5 bases, there was a span of 16 bases. The CDR3 runs 16 residues. CDR3 coding DNA: TGCGCCAGCAGCTTGAAGTGGGACCGGGGAAACAATGAGCAGTTCTTC. Its protein is CASSLKWDRGNNEQFF.

This chain joins TRBV29-1 and TRBJ2-2; 7 bases match TRBD2. The CDR3 extends over 16 amino acids. Germline V gene data show CDR1 as SQVTM and CDR2 as ANQGSEA. Unmatched junction bases numbered 13, after V lost 4 bases and J lost 5 bases. CDR3 sequence reads: CSVVSGTSGVTGELFF. Written as DNA, the CDR3 is TGCAGCGTTGTGAGCGGGACCTCAGGTGTTACCGGGGAGCTGTTTTTT.

This rearrangement joins TRBV15 to TRBJ1-2, with D unclear. V was trimmed by 5 bases and J by 0 bases, leaving 13 bases between them. The CDR3 sequence is 15 residues long. Per germline, CDR1 LNHNV and CDR2 YYDKDF (reference sequence). CDR3 nucleotides: TGTGCCACCAGCCCCGAGAGGGCTCCTAACTATGGCTACACCTTC. This translates into CATSPERAPNYGYTF. Complete variable domain (other parts from reference TRBV15 and TRBJ1-2): DAMVIQNPRYQVTQFGKPVTLSCSQTLNHNVMYWYQQKSSQAPKLLFHYYDKDFNNEADTPDNFQSRRPNTSFCFLDIRSPGLGDTAMYLCATSPERAPNYGYTFGSGTRLTVV.

The J gene is TRBJ2-7, the V gene TRBV13, with D perhaps TRBD2 (7 bases). Deletions cut 4 bases from V and 2 bases from J, with 12 bases between. CDR3 length: 14 amino acids. Looked up from germline, CDR1 is PRHDT and CDR2 is FYEKMQ (reference sequence). In DNA form, the CDR3 reads TGTGCCAGCAGCTCCGCGGGGGCCGCCTACGAGCAGTACTTC. It yields the protein CASSSAGAAYEQYF.

The chain is built from TRBV6-5 and TRBJ1-2; 9 bases are shared with TRBD1. Germline V lookup: CDR1 MNHEY, CDR2 SVGAGI. The CDR3 runs to 13 residues. V gave up 5 bases and J gave up 6 bases; unmatched junction bases: 4. CDR3: CASSPDRGDGYTF. The CDR3, as DNA: TGTGCCAGCAGTCCCGACAGGGGGGATGGCTACACCTTC.

This rearrangement joins TRBV18 to TRBJ2-3; 10 bases are shared with TRBD2. Per germline, CDR1 KGHSH and CDR2 LQKENI. The CDR3 is 15 amino acids. With V trimmed by 3 bases and J by 7 bases, 7 bases remained unmatched. CDR3 DNA: TGTGCCAGCTCACCTCCAGCGGGAGGGGCAAATACGCAGTATTTT. It is translated as CASSPPAGGANTQYF.

The V call is TRBV29-1, the J call TRBJ1-5, with D possibly TRBD1 on 5 matching bases. This CDR3 region has 13 residues. V was pared by 8 bases and J by 5 bases, with 16 bases between. Looked up from germline, CDR1 is SQVTM and CDR2 is ANQGSEA. This CDR3 is CSPGGGGDQPQHF. The CDR3 DNA is TGCAGCCCAGGTGGGGGTGGGGATCAGCCCCAGCATTTT.

The rearrangement links TRBV29-1 to TRBJ2-1, with D possibly called TRBD1 or TRBD2 (6 bases each). The CDR3 is made up of 16 amino acids. Trimming pared 7 bases from V and 4 bases from J, leaving 23 bases between. Germline CDR1 SQVTM, CDR2 ANQGSEA. Here the CDR3 reads CSGEAPGAGDYNEQFF. The CDR3 bases are TGCAGCGGCGAAGCACCGGGGGCAGGGGATTACAATGAGCAGTTCTTC.

This chain connects TRBV5-6 to TRBJ1-5; no firm D call. Trimming cost V 2 bases and J 5 bases, with 11 bases left between them. The length of the CDR3 is 14 residues. The germline CDR1 and CDR2 sequences are SGHDT and YYEEEE. The CDR3 DNA is TGTGCCAGCAGCTTTGGATTAGGCTATCAGCCCCAGCATTTT. Its translation: CASSFGLGYQPQHF.

Turning to this clone: The sample carries other DNA sequences with the same CDR3. This chain joins TRBV5-1 and TRBJ2-3; 10 bases are a match to TRBD1. Germline V CDR1 and CDR2: SGHRS, YFSETQ. This CDR3 region has 15 residues. Trimming took 4 bases from V and 0 from J; bases not matched to a gene: 2. CDR3: CASSPGQGSTDTQYF. Here the CDR3 DNA reads TGCGCCAGCAGCCCGGGACAGGGGAGCACAGATACGCAGTATTTT.

The V call is TRBV5-1, the J call TRBJ2-6; 8 bases agree with TRBD2. Germline V gene data show CDR1 as SGHRS and CDR2 as YFSETQ. The junction had 5 bases not matched to a gene; V was cut back by 1 base and J by 2 bases. This CDR3 spans 17 amino acids. The CDR3 DNA reads as TGCGCCAGCAGCTTGTCACCGGGAGGGCCTGGGGCCAACGTCCTGACTTTC. Its translation is CASSLSPGGPGANVLTF.

The chain links TRBV20-1 to TRBJ2-7; D gene unclear. From germline, CDR1 is DFQATT and CDR2 SNEGSKA (reference sequence). The V end was cut by 3 bases, the J end by 3 bases, with 6 bases between. CDR3 size: 11 residues. The CDR3 nucleotides are TGCAGTGCTAGGGGAAGCTACGAGCAGTACTTC. Its translation is CSARGSYEQYF.

CDR3 DNA: TGTGCCAGCTCACTTGGACGGAATGAGCAGTTCTTC. Amino acid sequence: CASSLGRNEQFF. This chain joins TRBV18 and TRBJ2-1; D ambiguous. Germline V CDR1 and CDR2: KGHSH, LQKENI. V gave up 4 bases and J gave up 7 bases, with 8 bases separating them. This CDR3 contains 12 residues.

CDR3 region: CASRILGGDGYTF. Written as DNA, the CDR3 is TGTGCCAGCAGGATTTTAGGAGGGGATGGCTACACCTTC. The genes are TRBV27 and TRBJ1-2; tentative D call: TRBD1 (5 bases). This CDR3 region has 13 residues. CDR1 and CDR2 from the germline V gene are MNHEY and SMNVEV (reference sequence). Trimming removed 6 bases from V and 6 bases from J, with 14 bases in between.

The V call is TRBV7-9, the J call TRBJ2-4; a possible D gene is TRBD1 (7 bases). Trimming cost V 10 bases and J 0 bases, with 16 bases left between them. CDR3 length: 15 residues. Germline assignment: CDR1 SEHNR and CDR2 FQNEAQ (reference sequence). CDR3 region: CATREQGGAKNIQYF. The CDR3 bases are TGTGCCACCCGGGAGCAGGGGGGAGCCAAAAACATTCAGTACTTC.

The rearrangement uses TRBV9 and TRBJ2-5; tentative D call: TRBD2 (5 bases). The CDR3 runs 12 residues. The germline V and J ends were trimmed by 4 bases and 6 bases, with 10 bases remaining between them. Per germline, CDR1 SGDLS and CDR2 YYNGEE. The CDR3 loop reads CASSPGKKTQYF. DNA for the CDR3: TGTGCCAGCAGCCCCGGGAAGAAGACCCAGTACTTC.